A selection of T cell receptor beta chains follows, all from one sample in a study of neurological immune-mediated disorders. Each CDR3 protein is one row after TCRdb ran MiXCR on the 5' RACE reads. The table has about 77,000 distinct CDR3 sequences, roughly 9% seen once. Sample: PBMCs. Source of these receptors: a man between 45 and 60 years old in good health. CDR3s include the opening cysteine and the closing phenylalanine or tryptophan. The D gene is left open where the match is weak. Size values are once, few and many counts, or a class for expanded clones, and some rows have none.

d_call	v_call	clone_size	j_call	cdr3_aa	cdr3_nt
NA	TRBV9	few	TRBJ2-2	CASSVGDRLEEAGELFF	TGTGCCAGCAGCGTAGGGGACCGGCTTGAGGAAGCCGGGGAGCTGTTTTTT
NA	TRBV29-1	few	TRBJ2-3	CSVDEGSTDTQYF	TGCAGCGTTGATGAGGGTAGCACAGATACGCAGTATTTT
TRBD2	TRBV20-1	many	TRBJ2-7	CSARGLVAGAGEQYF	TGCAGTGCTAGGGGGTTGGTAGCGGGAGCAGGCGAGCAGTACTTC
NA	TRBV19	few	TRBJ1-5	CASSINFQPQHF	TGTGCCAGTAGTATTAACTTTCAGCCCCAGCATTTT
TRBD1	TRBV27	NA	TRBJ2-7	CACSFSGGGDDQYF	TGTGCCTGCAGTTTTTCAGGGGGCGGCGACGATCAGTACTTC
TRBD1	TRBV6-2/TRBV6-3	many	TRBJ1-4	CASSPGTGYEKLFF	TGTGCCAGCAGTCCCGGGACAGGGTATGAAAAACTGTTTTTT
TRBD1	TRBV5-5	many	TRBJ2-1	CASSYSQGESYNEQFF	TGTGCCAGCAGCTACTCCCAGGGGGAATCCTACAATGAGCAGTTCTTC
NA	TRBV5-1	many	TRBJ2-6	CASRPVGANVLTF	TGCGCCAGCCGCCCAGTGGGGGCCAACGTCCTGACTTTC
NA	TRBV10-2	many	TRBJ2-3	CASSGDRSTDTQYF	TGCGCCAGCAGTGGTGATAGGAGCACAGATACGCAGTATTTT
NA	TRBV20-1	NA	TRBJ2-5	CSASLEGPPVETQYF	TGCAGTGCTAGCCTCGAGGGACCCCCCGTGGAGACGCAGTACTTC
TRBD1	TRBV5-1	many	TRBJ2-7	CASSGGQGYEQYF	TGCGCCAGCAGCGGGGGACAGGGCTACGAGCAGTACTTC
TRBD1	TRBV20-1	many	TRBJ1-6	CSARRDRVYNSPLHF	TGCAGTGCTAGAAGGGACAGGGTTTATAATTCACCCCTCCACTTT
TRBD1	TRBV20-1	many	TRBJ2-5	CSLTGTGMETQYF	TGCAGTTTGACCGGGACAGGGATGGAGACCCAGTACTTC
TRBD1	TRBV15	many	TRBJ2-6	CATSRLDRGLISSGANVLTF	TGTGCCACCAGCAGACTTGACAGGGGGCTAATCAGCTCTGGGGCCAACGTCCTGACTTTC
NA	TRBV5-1	many	TRBJ2-7	CASSLDWTQTYEQYF	TGCGCCAGCAGCTTGGATTGGACACAAACCTACGAGCAGTACTTC
NA	TRBV20-1	NA	TRBJ1-4	CSAREHRSTNEKLFF	TGCAGTGCTAGAGAACACCGTTCAACTAATGAAAAACTGTTTTTT
TRBD2	TRBV10-3	many	TRBJ2-1	CAISGAGAPYNEQFF	TGTGCCATCAGCGGAGCGGGAGCTCCCTACAATGAGCAGTTCTTC
TRBD1	TRBV12-3/TRBV12-4	many	TRBJ2-2	CASSLADRGRTGELFF	TGTGCCAGCAGTTTAGCGGACAGGGGACGAACCGGGGAGCTGTTTTTT
TRBD1	TRBV6-6	NA	TRBJ1-6	CASSPWDRANSPLHF	TGTGCCAGCAGTCCCTGGGACAGGGCTAATTCACCCCTCCACTTT
TRBD2	TRBV20-1	many	TRBJ2-7	CSASGWSGRAEYEQYF	TGCAGTGCTTCAGGCTGGTCCGGGAGGGCCGAGTACGAGCAGTACTTC
TRBD1	TRBV7-2	many	TRBJ1-2	CASTRDRTSYGYTF	TGTGCCAGCACTAGGGACAGGACGAGCTATGGCTACACCTTC
NA	TRBV9	many	TRBJ2-5	CASSVTGRAVTQYF	TGTGCCAGCAGCGTAACTGGAAGGGCCGTGACCCAGTACTTC
NA	TRBV5-1	NA	TRBJ1-2	CASSLDGGKGYGYTF	TGCGCCAGCAGCTTGGATGGGGGCAAAGGCTATGGCTACACCTTC
TRBD2	TRBV6-6	NA	TRBJ2-3	CASRTGTRVSDTQYF	TGTGCCAGCAGAACCGGGACTAGGGTTTCAGATACGCAGTATTTT
NA	TRBV5-5	many	TRBJ2-7	CASSLTGGREQYF	TGTGCCAGCAGCCTTACCGGGGGCCGGGAGCAGTACTTC
NA	TRBV3-1	many	TRBJ1-1	CASSQGGLGVNTEAFF	TGTGCCAGCAGCCAAGGGGGCCTTGGGGTCAACACTGAAGCTTTCTTT
NA	TRBV20-1	many	TRBJ1-1	CSARGTWDTEAFF	TGCAGTGCTAGGGGAACTTGGGACACTGAAGCTTTCTTT
NA	TRBV6-2/TRBV6-3	many	TRBJ2-7	CASSSRQAGYEQYF	TGTGCCAGCAGTTCCAGACAGGCGGGGTACGAGCAGTACTTC
NA	TRBV5-1	many	TRBJ1-6	CASSLAGSRWNSPLHF	TGCGCCAGCAGCTTGGCGGGGAGCAGATGGAATTCACCCCTCCACTTT
TRBD2	TRBV5-1	NA	TRBJ2-2	CASSSLPLGLAGAVGELFF	TGCGCCAGCAGCTCTTTACCCCTGGGACTAGCGGGAGCGGTCGGGGAGCTGTTTTTT
NA	TRBV12-3/TRBV12-4	many	TRBJ2-4	CASSPRGAVTKNIQYF	TGTGCCAGCAGCCCCCGGGGGGCGGTAACCAAAAACATTCAGTACTTC
NA	TRBV9	many	TRBJ2-2	CASSVGPGGSHNTGELFF	TGTGCCAGCAGCGTAGGGCCCGGGGGCTCTCACAACACCGGGGAGCTGTTTTTT
NA	TRBV5-1	many	TRBJ2-5	CASSFSGAQETQYF	TGCGCCAGCAGCTTCTCCGGGGCTCAAGAGACCCAGTACTTC
NA	TRBV25-1	many	TRBJ2-2	CASSGGEGSTGELFF	TGTGCCAGCAGTGGCGGGGAAGGGTCCACCGGGGAGCTGTTTTTT
NA	TRBV20-1	many	TRBJ1-3	CSARVSGFSSGNTIYF	TGCAGTGCTAGAGTCTCAGGGTTTTCGAGCGGAAACACCATATATTTT
NA	TRBV12-3/TRBV12-4	many	TRBJ2-2	CASSTRDRWAGELFF	TGTGCCAGCAGCACAAGAGACAGGTGGGCCGGGGAGCTGTTTTTT
TRBD2	TRBV6-6	many	TRBJ2-7	CASSYSFGGRVDEQYF	TGTGCCAGCAGTTACTCGTTTGGCGGGAGGGTCGACGAGCAGTACTTC
NA	TRBV11-2	many	TRBJ2-5	CASSLRRTQETQYF	TGTGCCAGCAGCTTACGAAGAACTCAAGAGACCCAGTACTTC
NA	TRBV6-5	many	TRBJ1-1	CASTLAGAPEAFF	TGTGCCAGCACCCTCGCGGGGGCGCCTGAAGCTTTCTTT
TRBD1	TRBV28	many	TRBJ2-3	CASSPGTGGQDTQYF	TGTGCCAGCAGTCCCGGGACAGGGGGCCAAGATACGCAGTATTTT
TRBD1	TRBV18	few	TRBJ2-7	CASSPGTATSYEQYF	TGTGCCAGCTCCCCCGGGACAGCTACCTCCTACGAGCAGTACTTC
TRBD2	TRBV25-1	many	TRBJ2-7	CASSDDLADLYEQYF	TGTGCCAGCAGTGACGATCTAGCGGACCTTTACGAGCAGTACTTC
NA	TRBV5-1	many	TRBJ2-4	CASSLDGVQNNIQYF	TGCGCCAGCAGCTTGGACGGGGTACAGAACAACATTCAGTACTTC
TRBD2	TRBV20-1	many	TRBJ2-3	CSARPLAGGVSLYDTQYF	TGCAGTGCTAGACCGCTAGCGGGGGGGGTCAGCCTCTACGATACGCAGTATTTT
NA	TRBV20-1	many	TRBJ1-3	CSAERAAGRTGSGNTIYF	TGCAGTGCCGAAAGGGCCGCGGGGAGAACGGGCTCTGGAAACACCATATATTTT
NA	TRBV6-4	NA	TRBJ1-2	CASSDSGSGLGYTF	TGTGCCAGCAGTGACTCGGGCAGTGGACTTGGCTACACCTTC
TRBD1	TRBV20-1	many	TRBJ2-7	CSANPGTGAHEQYF	TGCAGTGCTAATCCCGGGACAGGGGCCCACGAGCAGTACTTC
NA	TRBV4-1	NA	TRBJ2-3	CASSRKGMAGKNPLEADTQYF	TGCGCCAGCAGTCGCAAGGGTATGGCAGGGAAGAACCCCCTAGAAGCAGATACGCAGTATTTT
TRBD2	TRBV29-1	many	TRBJ2-7	CSVAGKLAGGGSYEQYF	TGCAGCGTGGCGGGGAAATTAGCGGGAGGGGGTTCCTACGAGCAGTACTTC
NA	TRBV9	NA	TRBJ2-3	CSSSVGAPPRYF	TGTTCCAGCAGCGTAGGGGCCCCCCCGCGGTATTTT
NA	TRBV5-5	NA	TRBJ2-7	CASSGPGLNYEQYF	TGTGCCAGCAGCGGACCGGGACTCAACTACGAGCAGTACTTC
TRBD1	TRBV5-1	many	TRBJ1-2	CASSSQGAQGYGYTF	TGCGCCAGCAGCTCGCAGGGGGCGCAGGGCTATGGCTACACCTTC
TRBD2	TRBV5-1	many	TRBJ2-5	CASSFTSGSGETQYF	TGCGCCAGCAGCTTTACTAGCGGGAGCGGAGAGACCCAGTACTTC
NA	TRBV2	many	TRBJ1-4	CASRDVNEKLFF	TGTGCCAGCAGGGACGTTAATGAAAAACTGTTTTTT
TRBD2	TRBV5-1	many	TRBJ2-1	CASSPGGEQFF	TGCGCCAGCAGCCCGGGGGGGGAACAGTTCTTC
NA	TRBV20-1	many	TRBJ2-6	CSAGLFIGANVLTF	TGCAGTGCTGGCCTGTTTATCGGGGCCAACGTCCTGACTTTC
NA	TRBV20-1	many	TRBJ2-1	CSARANYEQFF	TGCAGTGCTAGGGCGAACTACGAGCAGTTCTTC
NA	TRBV6-5	many	TRBJ2-5	CASSYSGTQETQYF	TGTGCCAGCAGTTACAGTGGGACCCAAGAGACCCAGTACTTC
TRBD2	TRBV20-1	many	TRBJ2-3	CRLAGGNTQYF	TGCAGGCTAGCGGGGGGGAATACGCAGTATTTT
TRBD1	TRBV4-1	NA	TRBJ2-7	CASSLSGTGAYEQYF	TGCGCCAGCAGCTTGTCCGGGACAGGGGCCTACGAGCAGTACTTC